Listed below are T cell receptor beta chains from one sample, sequenced in a study of identical twins. One entry per CDR3 protein, called by TCRdb with MiXCR from the 5' RACE reads. The table lists under 800,000 distinct CDR3 sequences, 21% of them singletons. The sample was also linked to a second study, of T cells expressing NK-cell markers.

The sequenced sample consisted of PBMCs. These receptors all stem from a woman younger than 35 in good health. Both conserved end residues are part of each CDR3. Fields, in order: V gene, clone size, J gene, D gene, CDR3 protein, CDR3 DNA. A D gene is named only where the DNA matches it firmly. Part of the rows lack a size; the others show once, few, many or a class for expanded clones.

TRBV6-1,.,TRBJ2-3,.,CASSRLGGTTDTQYF,TGTGCCAGCAGCCGACTCGGAGGGACCACAGATACGCAGTATTTT
TRBV5-1,few,TRBJ2-3,.,CASSHPRTEISTDTQYF,TGCGCCAGCAGCCACCCGAGAACAGAGATAAGCACAGATACGCAGTATTTT
TRBV10-3,.,TRBJ2-7,.,CAISGRGPSYEQYF,TGTGCCATCAGTGGCAGGGGTCCCTCCTACGAGCAGTACTTC
TRBV20-1,few,TRBJ2-1,.,CSATRPELDEQFF,TGCAGTGCTACCCGCCCGGAGCTCGATGAGCAGTTCTTC
TRBV3-1,many,TRBJ1-1,.,CASSQRMNTEAFF,TGTGCCAGCAGCCAAAGGATGAACACTGAAGCTTTCTTT
TRBV20-1,many,TRBJ1-2,.,CSATPQGKGGYTF,TGCAGTGCTACGCCCCAGGGAAAAGGAGGCTACACCTTC
TRBV12-3/TRBV12-4,.,TRBJ2-1,TRBD2,CASSRLSGGPDLEQFF,TGTGCCAGCAGCAGACTTAGCGGGGGGCCCGACCTTGAGCAGTTCTTC
TRBV7-7,.,TRBJ2-5,.,CASSPDGPGTQYF,TGTGCTAGCAGCCCCGACGGCCCAGGGACCCAGTACTTC
TRBV5-6,.,TRBJ1-1,.,CASTMVSGTEAFF,TGTGCCAGCACAATGGTCTCGGGTACTGAAGCTTTCTTT
TRBV11-2,.,TRBJ2-1,.,CASSLGKVRINEQFF,TGTGCCAGCAGCTTAGGGAAAGTTCGGATAAATGAGCAGTTCTTC
TRBV20-1,.,TRBJ2-1,TRBD1,CSAPRGDRGTNEQFF,TGCAGTGCCCCAAGAGGGGACAGGGGCACCAATGAGCAGTTCTTC
TRBV18,.,TRBJ2-4,TRBD2,CASSPLGLAGVMGAKNIQYF,TGTGCCAGCTCACCGCTGGGACTAGCGGGAGTAATGGGGGCCAAAAACATTCAGTACTTC
TRBV7-2,.,TRBJ2-5,TRBD2,CASSSSAGAGGLETQYF,TGTGCCAGCAGCTCCTCCGCGGGAGCGGGAGGGCTCGAGACCCAGTACTTC
TRBV12-3/TRBV12-4,few,TRBJ2-4,TRBD1,CASSWGTAYLAKNIQYF,TGTGCCAGCAGTTGGGGGACAGCCTATTTAGCCAAAAACATTCAGTACTTC
TRBV12-3/TRBV12-4,few,TRBJ2-5,.,CASSFRGGSHGSQYF,TGTGCCAGCAGTTTTCGTGGGGGGAGCCACGGGTCCCAGTACTTC
TRBV20-1,few,TRBJ1-4,.,CSASGQPFNEKLFF,TGCAGTGCTAGCGGACAGCCTTTTAATGAAAAACTGTTTTTT